This TCR beta chain was sequenced for a study of T cell responses to AZD1222 COVID-19 vaccine. Some clones are missing from TCRdb's copy, which holds only in-frame ones; the method was immunoSEQ multiplex PCR. The table lists around 150,000 clones, nearly 95% of them singletons, with 2.3% in the top ten. This CDR3 is 15 amino acids long. Germline assignment: CDR1 SGDLS and CDR2 YYNGEE. Trimming removed 0 bases at V and 3 bases at J, with 13 bases between. The material sequenced was peripheral blood, taken on day 0 of AZD1222 vaccination. This TCR derives from an adult in good health. The J gene is TRBJ2-7, the V gene TRBV9; perhaps TRBD2 as D (6 bases). CDR3 amino acids: CASSVVGGPGYEQYF. The CDR3 coding sequence is TGTGCCAGCAGCGTAGTTGGAGGGCCCGGCTACGAGCAGTACTTC.